These 20 T cell receptor beta chains came from one sample sequenced in a study of beta chain features in type 1 diabetes. Notes on the study in general: Among all four CD4+ subsets, Type 1 diabetes patients had TCRB CDR3s that were moderately but significantly shorter.

Their target antigens are unknown. What was sequenced were expressed TCRB transcripts, since all of the isolated RNA had been reverse transcribed. Profiled with immunoSEQ multiplex PCR; TCRdb holds only in-frame clones, not every one. The table includes about 660,000 clones, around an eighth detected once. Sequences were obtained from naive CD4+ T cells from blood. All receptors derive from a man in his late teens or twenties with type 1 diabetes.

This chain uses TRBV30 with TRBJ1-2, with 8 bases aligning to TRBD1. With V trimmed by 2 bases and J by 9 bases, 2 bases remained unmatched. Germline values: CDR1 GTSNPN, CDR2 SVGIG (reference sequence). CDR3 size: 11 residues. The CDR3 spells CAWSRTGRYTF. CDR3 sequence (DNA): TGTGCCTGGAGTAGGACAGGGCGCTACACCTTC. Variable domain in full (rest from reference TRBV30 and TRBJ1-2): SQTIHQWPATLVQPVGSPLSLECTVEGTSNPNLYWYRQAAGRGLQLLFYSVGIGQISSEVPQNLSASRPQDRQFILSSKKLLLSDSGFYLCAWSRTGRYTFGSGTRLTVV.

The chain combines TRBV19 with TRBJ1-5; a weak D match, TRBD1 (5 bases). The germline gives CDR1 LNHDA, CDR2 SQIVND (reference sequence). The V gene lost 3 bases and the J gene lost 2 bases, with 14 bases spanning the gap. The CDR3 contains 16 residues. DNA for the CDR3: TGTGCCAGTAGTATTGGGAGGGGTGAGGGCAATCAGCCCCAGCATTTT. It codes for CASSIGRGEGNQPQHF.

The chain recombines TRBV7-3 with TRBJ2-3; D may be TRBD2 (5 bases). V dropped 8 bases and J dropped 2 bases, with 20 bases sitting between them. This CDR3 spans 16 amino acids. CDR1 and CDR2 from the germline V gene are SGHTA and FQGTGA. CDR3 sequence: CASSREGGNSTDTQYF. The CDR3 DNA is TGTGCCAGCTCCCGTGAGGGCGGCAATTCCACAGATACGCAGTATTTT.

This clone occurred a few times. The J gene is TRBJ1-1, the V gene TRBV18; the D gene is possibly TRBD1 (5 bases). The ends were cut back, 2 bases at V and 1 base at J, with 11 bases in the middle. The CDR3 is 15 amino acids. Looked up from germline, CDR1 is KGHSH and CDR2 is LQKENI. The CDR3 DNA is TGTGCCAGCTCACCAATGTGGGGGGAGAACACTGAAGCTTTCTTT. Translating it yields CASSPMWGENTEAFF.

This clone showed up just a few times. Here the CDR3 reads CASSWGPAAAFF. CDR3 sequence (DNA): TGTGCCAGCAGTTGGGGACCCGCTGCAGCTTTCTTT. The genes are TRBV28 and TRBJ1-1; maybe TRBD1 (5 bases). V lost 4 bases to trimming and J lost 10 bases, with 13 bases between them. The CDR3 spans 12 residues. Germline V gene data show CDR1 as MDHEN and CDR2 as SYDVKM.

The chain recombines TRBV2 with TRBJ1-5; D is unclear. With 4 bases removed from V and 14 bases from J, the gap between germline ends came to 21 bases. The CDR3 length is 14 residues. Germline CDR1 and CDR2: SNHLY and FYNNEI. In DNA, the CDR3 is TGTGCCAGCAGTGTTTACGCATCATCAGCCGGGGAGCATTTT. Protein sequence: CASSVYASSAGEHF. The variable domain in full, completed from reference TRBV2 and TRBJ1-5, reads EPEVTQTPSHQVTQMGQEVILRCVPISNHLYFYWYRQILGQKVEFLVSFYNNEISEKSEIFDDQFSVERPDGSNFTLKIRSTKLEDSAMYFCASSVYASSAGEHFGDGTRLSIL.

J is TRBJ1-4 and V is TRBV28; maybe TRBD1 (6 bases). Germline assignment: CDR1 MDHEN and CDR2 SYDVKM. Trimming left V 7 bases short and J 2 bases short, with 11 bases between. This CDR3 is built from 14 residues. The CDR3 protein is CASTRGWTNEKLFF. The CDR3 bases are TGTGCCAGCACCAGGGGATGGACTAATGAAAAACTGTTTTTT.

This clone turned up a few times. This chain links TRBV18 with TRBJ2-1; the match to TRBD2 covers 9 bases. The CDR3 extends over 16 amino acids. Germline assignment: CDR1 KGHSH and CDR2 LQKENI. After removal of 3 bases from V and 5 bases from J, the junction contained 8 bases not matched to a gene. The CDR3 DNA is TGTGCCAGCTCACCCGCGGTGGCGGGGGGGAACAATGAGCAGTTCTTC. It is translated as CASSPAVAGGNNEQFF.

A few counts support this clone. The rearrangement uses TRBV2 and TRBJ1-6; D is uncertain. Trimming removed 6 bases at V and 10 bases at J, with 25 bases between. Germline V CDR1 and CDR2: SNHLY, FYNNEI. CDR3 length equals 17 residues. Here the CDR3 reads CASRKVIGRKLGSPLHF. The CDR3 DNA reads as TGTGCCAGCAGGAAGGTGATCGGGCGAAAACTAGGCTCACCCCTCCACTTT.

This clone was counted between two and nine times. The chain joins TRBV7-2 to TRBJ2-5; 7 bases align to TRBD1. Per the germline V gene, CDR1 is SGHTA and CDR2 is FQGNSA. J lost 1 base, V lost 2 bases, and 1 base had no gene match. This CDR3 is 14 amino acids long. CDR3 loop: CASSLQGVQETQYF. The DNA of the CDR3 is TGTGCCAGCAGCTTACAGGGGGTCCAAGAGACCCAGTACTTC.

The table lists this clone with a few counts. The V gene is TRBV7-2, the J gene TRBJ2-1, with TRBD1 matching over 10 bases. Losses at the gene ends were 2 bases for V and 9 bases for J; bases not matched to a gene: 7. Germline CDR1 is SGHTA and CDR2 is FQGNSA. The CDR3 spans 15 residues. The CDR3 DNA follows: TGTGCCAGCAGCTTACCAGGACAGGGGGTATCTGAGCAGTTCTTC. It is translated as CASSLPGQGVSEQFF.

The genes are TRBV5-6 and TRBJ2-7; the D gene could be TRBD1 or TRBD2 (6 bases each). The V end was cut by 3 bases, the J end by 4 bases, with 17 bases between. This CDR3 is 15 amino acids long. Germline V CDR1 and CDR2: SGHDT, YYEEEE. DNA of the CDR3: TGTGCCAGCAGCTGGGGGCCGGGGGTCTGGTACGAGCAGTACTTC. Translated: CASSWGPGVWYEQYF.

The genes are TRBV7-6 and TRBJ2-3; TRBD2 aligns across 10 bases. Per germline, CDR1 SGHVS and CDR2 FNYEAQ. The V segment lost 4 bases and the J segment 1 base; nucleotides outside the gene matches: 5. CDR3 length: 16 residues. CDR3 residues: CASSYPGTSGTDTQYF. CDR3 DNA: TGTGCCAGCAGCTACCCCGGGACTAGCGGCACAGATACGCAGTATTTT.

The chain combines TRBV5-1 with TRBJ2-3; the match to TRBD1 covers 9 bases. With 5 bases clipped from V and 4 bases from J, the junction kept 5 bases outside the gene matches. CDR1 SGHRS and CDR2 YFSETQ come from the germline V gene. CDR3 length: 14 residues. Here the CDR3 DNA reads TGCGCCAGCAGTACCGGGACAGGGTCAGATACGCAGTATTTT. It encodes CASSTGTGSDTQYF.

The genes are TRBV7-2 and TRBJ2-7, with 7 bases lining up with TRBD1. The germline V gene encodes CDR1 SGHTA and CDR2 FQGNSA. The V segment lost 4 bases and the J segment 1 base; nucleotides outside the gene matches: 7. This CDR3 contains 15 residues. CDR3 DNA: TGTGCCAGCAGCTCACAGGGGATAGGATCCTACGAGCAGTACTTC. Protein product: CASSSQGIGSYEQYF.

This clone was seen more than once but under ten times. CDR3 nucleotides: TGTGCCAGCAGGGTCACAGGGGGCTCCTACAATGAGCAGTTCTTC. Its protein is CASRVTGGSYNEQFF. The rearrangement joins TRBV28 to TRBJ2-1; 8 positions match TRBD1. Germline V CDR1 and CDR2: MDHEN, SYDVKM. This CDR3 region has 15 residues. The V gene end was trimmed by 6 bases and the J gene end by 0 bases; junction bases not matched to a gene: 4.

The rearrangement uses TRBV15 and TRBJ2-7, with 9 positions matching TRBD1. The CDR3 is 15 amino acids. J gave up 3 bases and V 2 bases, and 5 bases lay outside the gene matches. The germline V gene has CDR1 LNHNV and CDR2 YYDKDF (reference sequence). CDR3 region: CATSRPPGQGYEQYF. The CDR3 bases are TGTGCCACCAGCAGACCTCCGGGACAGGGCTACGAGCAGTACTTC.

This sequence joins TRBV4-1 and TRBJ1-1; D is undetermined. The length of the CDR3 is 15 residues. The V and J ends lost 0 bases and 5 bases respectively, with 13 bases between them. The germline CDR1 and CDR2 sequences are MGHRA and YSYEKL. The CDR3 DNA reads as TGCGCCAGCAGCCAAGAAGACTCCATGACAACTGAAGCTTTCTTT. Translated, it gives CASSQEDSMTTEAFF.

CDR3 amino acids: CASSPVLAGGTDTQYF. CDR3 coding DNA: TGCGCCAGCAGCCCAGTCCTAGCGGGAGGCACAGATACGCAGTATTTT. This sequence joins TRBV5-1 and TRBJ2-3; 10 positions match TRBD2. Germline-derived CDR1 and CDR2 are SGHRS and YFSETQ. V shed 4 bases and J 1 base; nucleotides not matched to a gene: 6. The CDR3 runs to 16 residues. Supplemented by reference TRBV5-1 and TRBJ2-3, the full variable domain reads KAGVTQTPRYLIKTRGQQVTLSCSPISGHRSVSWYQQTPGQGLQFLFEYFSETQRNKGNFPGRFSGRQFSNSRSEMNVSTLELGDSALYLCASSPVLAGGTDTQYFGPGTRLTVL.

The chain uses TRBV14 and TRBJ2-1; 8 nucleotides agree with TRBD2. Germline CDR1 reads SGHDN; CDR2 reads FVKESK. V gave up 0 bases and J gave up 9 bases; unmatched junction bases: 1. There are 13 residues in the CDR3. Here the CDR3 reads CASSQDRGGEQFF. In DNA, the CDR3 is TGTGCCAGCAGCCAAGATCGGGGGGGTGAGCAGTTCTTC.